This T cell receptor beta chain appears in the sequencing data of a study of post-analysis software for immune sequencing data. Study-level points and caveats: The normalized Chao1 diversity of multiple sclerosis patients was significantly lower than that of controls. Elevated frequency relative to controls characterized roughly 5 TRBV segments in patients, TRBV5-6, TRBV5-1 and TRBV20-1 among them.

Every TCR beta cDNA library bore unique molecular identifiers. Each CDR3 protein gets one entry after TCRdb re-called the PCR reads with MiXCR. The table includes hundreds of thousands of distinct CDR3 sequences, roughly 27% detected once. The germline V and J ends were trimmed by 4 bases and 8 bases, with 5 bases remaining between them. The CDR3 totals 10 residues. The V gene's germline CDR1 is SQVTM and CDR2 ANQGSEA. In this sample, this clonotype turned up once. As yet, its antigen is unknown. The gene calls are TRBV29-1 and TRBJ2-2; D is ambiguous. The sample was blood. The clonotype comes from a girl between 5 and 17 years old with multiple sclerosis. The CDR3 nucleotides are TGCAGCGTTGGTTTTGGGGAGCTGTTTTTT. Translation: CSVGFGELFF.